A selection of T cell receptor beta chains follows, all from one sample in a study of T cell responses to AZD1222 COVID-19 vaccine. Using immunoSEQ multiplex PCR, the repertoire was profiled, and TCRdb retains in-frame clones only, with some absent. The sample holds tens of thousands of clones, 70% to 90% seen once. The sequences come from peripheral blood, collected on day 0 of AZD1222 vaccination. These receptor sequences come from an adult in good health. Each CDR3 is given with its conserved first and last residue. A D gene is named only where the DNA matches it firmly. The size of a clone is reported for some rows only, either as once, few or many, or as a class for expanded clones.

clone size,J gene,V gene,D gene,CDR3 DNA,CDR3 protein
NA,TRBJ1-5,TRBV3-1/TRBV3-2,NA,TGTGCCAGCAGCCAGGGACGACAGCTTAGCAATCAGCCCCAGCATTTT,CASSQGRQLSNQPQHF
NA,TRBJ1-2,TRBV12-3/TRBV12-4,NA,TGTGCCAGCAGGGAAGGTGCTGCCTATGGCTACACCTTC,CASREGAAYGYTF
NA,TRBJ1-4,TRBV27,TRBD1,TGTGCCAGCAGTTGGTCCGGGACAGGGGTCTCTAATGAAAAACTGTTTTTT,CASSWSGTGVSNEKLFF
NA,TRBJ1-1,TRBV6-5,NA,TGTGCCAGCAGTTACTCGGTGAACACTGAAGCTTTCTTT,CASSYSVNTEAFF
once,TRBJ2-7,TRBV25-1,NA,TGTGCCAGCAGTGGGTGGGACGGAGGCCTTTCCTACGAGCAGTACTTC,CASSGWDGGLSYEQYF
NA,TRBJ1-1,TRBV4-2,NA,TGTGCCAGCAGCCAGCCACAGGGATGGGGCACTGAAGCTTTCTTT,CASSQPQGWGTEAFF
NA,TRBJ2-2,TRBV7-9,NA,TGTGCCAGCAGCTTAGGGCTCCCTAAGGGGGAGCTGTTTTTT,CASSLGLPKGELFF
NA,TRBJ1-2,TRBV12-3/TRBV12-4,NA,TGTGCCAGCAGTTCGCGCGGGTATGGCTACACCTTC,CASSSRGYGYTF
NA,TRBJ1-1,TRBV30,NA,TGTGCCTCCGCAAAGGGGGAGAGGGTCACTGAAGCTTTCTTT,CASAKGERVTEAFF
NA,TRBJ2-7,TRBV11-2,TRBD1,TGTGCCAGCAGCTTGGCCAGGGGGCTTAACGAGCAGTACTTC,CASSLARGLNEQYF
NA,TRBJ1-6,TRBV11-2,NA,TGTGCCAGCAGCCCCTGGACTACCCAAAATTCACCCCTCCACTTT,CASSPWTTQNSPLHF
few,TRBJ2-1,TRBV5-1,NA,TGCGCCAGCAGCTTTGACACAATATATGAGCAGTTCTTC,CASSFDTIYEQFF
NA,TRBJ1-1,TRBV10-3,NA,TGTGCCATCATGAGCGGGGGGCGGATGAACACTGAAGCTTTCTTT,CAIMSGGRMNTEAFF
NA,TRBJ1-1,TRBV9,NA,TGTGCCAGGGGGGGGGTCTTTTCCCCTGAAGCTTTCTTT,CARGGVFSPEAFF
NA,TRBJ1-5,TRBV6-1,NA,TGTGCCAGCAGTGAATCGGGGAGCCGGCAGCCCCAGCATTTT,CASSESGSRQPQHF
NA,TRBJ2-1,TRBV5-6,TRBD2,TGTGCCAGCAGCTGGGGGGGAGGCGGGAGCCTAACCAATGAGCAGTTCTTC,CASSWGGGGSLTNEQFF
NA,TRBJ1-1,TRBV19,NA,TGTGCCAGTAGTACAAGGACGGAGAACACTGAAGCTTTCTTT,CASSTRTENTEAFF
NA,TRBJ1-4,TRBV5-8,TRBD1,TGTGCCAGCAGCTTGGCTGGGACAGGGCAGATTAGTGAAAAACTGTTTTTT,CASSLAGTGQISEKLFF
NA,TRBJ2-2,TRBV25-1,NA,TGTGCCAGCAGTCCCAGGGGGGAGGTCTTTCCCGGGGAGCTGTTTTTT,CASSPRGEVFPGELFF
NA,TRBJ2-7,TRBV7-9,NA,TGTGCCAGCAGCGTTGCCGGGACCGTCTACGAGCAGTACTTC,CASSVAGTVYEQYF
NA,TRBJ2-1,TRBV7-8,NA,TGTGCCAGCAGCCCAGACTACAATGAGCAGTTCTTC,CASSPDYNEQFF
NA,TRBJ1-6,TRBV5-1,NA,TGCGCCAGCAGCTCGGGGGCCGGTCAAAATTCACCCCTCCACTTT,CASSSGAGQNSPLHF
NA,TRBJ1-1,TRBV6-5,NA,TGTGCCAGCAGTTATAGGGGCGTAATCGCTGAAGCTTTCTTT,CASSYRGVIAEAFF
many,TRBJ1-3,TRBV10-3,NA,TGTGCCACCCGCCCTGGAAACACCATATATTTT,CATRPGNTIYF
NA,TRBJ1-6,TRBV7-2,NA,TGTGCCAGCAGCTTAAGGAGACGGAATTCACCCCTCCACTTT,CASSLRRRNSPLHF
NA,TRBJ2-4,TRBV7-2,TRBD1,TGTGCCAGCAGCTTAGGGACAGGGGACATTCAGTACTTC,CASSLGTGDIQYF
NA,TRBJ1-1,TRBV5-1,TRBD1,TGCGCCAGCAGCTCCCAGGGGGCCGGGAACACTGAAGCTTTCTTT,CASSSQGAGNTEAFF
NA,TRBJ2-1,TRBV7-3,NA,TGTGCCAGCAGCTTATCCCCTCGGACATCCTACAATGAGCAGTTCTTC,CASSLSPRTSYNEQFF
NA,TRBJ2-1,TRBV27,NA,TGTGCCAGCAGTGCCTTCGGACGAGCCTCCAACAATGAGCAGTTCTTC,CASSAFGRASNNEQFF
NA,TRBJ1-3,TRBV6-5,NA,TGTGCCAGCAGTAGCCGGGACACCGGTTACACCATATATTTT,CASSSRDTGYTIYF
few,TRBJ1-6,TRBV7-2,NA,TGTGCCAGCAGCTTGGGTTCGGCCACGGGTTCACCCCTCCACTTT,CASSLGSATGSPLHF
NA,TRBJ2-5,TRBV6-5,NA,TGTGCCAGCAGAGTCTCCCCAGGAGGCCAAGAGACCCAGTACTTC,CASRVSPGGQETQYF
NA,TRBJ2-5,TRBV11-3,NA,TGTGCCAGCAGCCTCGGGGGAAGGGCGGTCCAAGAGACCCAGTACTTC,CASSLGGRAVQETQYF
NA,TRBJ2-7,TRBV4-2,TRBD1,TGTGCCAGCAGCCCCCAGGGACAGGGGGCTTTGGAGCAGTACTTC,CASSPQGQGALEQYF
NA,TRBJ1-2,TRBV6-6,NA,TGTGCCAGCAGTTACGAGCAGGCCGGGTCAGCGGGCTACACCTTC,CASSYEQAGSAGYTF
once,TRBJ1-5,TRBV30,NA,TGTGCCTGGCAAAGTGGAGGGACGGCTCAGCCCCAGCATTTT,CAWQSGGTAQPQHF
NA,TRBJ1-2,TRBV5-1,NA,TGCGCCAGCAGCTTGGCACTGGACCAAACAGGGGGCTACACCTTC,CASSLALDQTGGYTF
once,TRBJ1-2,TRBV30,NA,TGTGCCTGGTCCGGGACCCCTGGGGGCTACACCTTC,CAWSGTPGGYTF
few,TRBJ1-5,TRBV5-8,NA,TGTGCCAGCAGCCAGGACAGTAATCAGCCCCAGCATTTT,CASSQDSNQPQHF
NA,TRBJ2-3,TRBV24-1,TRBD1,TGTGCCACCAGTGATCAACAGGGGGGCCTCACAGATACGCAGTATTTT,CATSDQQGGLTDTQYF
NA,TRBJ1-4,TRBV7-9,TRBD1,TGTGCCAGCAGCTCCACCGGGACAGCGAATGAAAAACTGTTTTTT,CASSSTGTANEKLFF
NA,TRBJ1-1,TRBV30,NA,TGTGCCTTTACGGGACACCTGAACACTGAAGCTTTCTTT,CAFTGHLNTEAFF
NA,TRBJ2-3,TRBV18,TRBD2,TGTGCCAGCTCACCACCCGGGACTAGCGGGAGCACAGATACGCAGTATTTT,CASSPPGTSGSTDTQYF
NA,TRBJ2-4,TRBV18,NA,TGTGCCAGCTCACCGGGATCAGGAATAGCCAAAAACATTCAGTACTTC,CASSPGSGIAKNIQYF
NA,TRBJ1-2,TRBV6-5,NA,TGTGCCAGCAGGCCGGTCGGGGCCCTTGGTGGCTACACCTTC,CASRPVGALGGYTF
once,TRBJ2-1,TRBV9,TRBD2,TGTGCCAGCAGCACCAATAGCGGGAGCTCCTACAATGAGCAGTTCTTC,CASSTNSGSSYNEQFF
NA,TRBJ2-3,TRBV9,TRBD2,TGTGCCAGCAGCGAGCCCCGGGGGGCAGATACGCAGTATTTT,CASSEPRGADTQYF
NA,TRBJ2-7,TRBV27,TRBD2,TGTGCCAGCAGTTTAAGGGCGGGAGGACTTTACGAGCAGTACTTC,CASSLRAGGLYEQYF
NA,TRBJ1-1,TRBV20-1,NA,TGCAGTGCTGGGCGTGGGGCTCGGGCTTTCTTT,CSAGRGARAFF
NA,TRBJ2-1,TRBV5-1,TRBD1,TGCGCCAGCAGCTTTACAGGGGGCTCCTACAATGAGCAGTTCTTC,CASSFTGGSYNEQFF
NA,TRBJ2-7,TRBV5-1,NA,TGCGCCAGCAGCCGAGAACCACAGGGCGCCTACGAGCAGTACTTC,CASSREPQGAYEQYF
NA,TRBJ1-1,TRBV2,NA,TGTGCCAGCAGTGAAAAGGGACAAATAGCTGAAGCTTTCTTT,CASSEKGQIAEAFF
NA,TRBJ1-2,TRBV9,TRBD1,TGTGCCAGCAGCCCACTGACAGGGGGACATGGCTACACCTTC,CASSPLTGGHGYTF
NA,TRBJ1-5,TRBV7-2,NA,TGTGCCAGCAGCTTAGCAGGGGACAATCAGCCCCAGCATTTT,CASSLAGDNQPQHF